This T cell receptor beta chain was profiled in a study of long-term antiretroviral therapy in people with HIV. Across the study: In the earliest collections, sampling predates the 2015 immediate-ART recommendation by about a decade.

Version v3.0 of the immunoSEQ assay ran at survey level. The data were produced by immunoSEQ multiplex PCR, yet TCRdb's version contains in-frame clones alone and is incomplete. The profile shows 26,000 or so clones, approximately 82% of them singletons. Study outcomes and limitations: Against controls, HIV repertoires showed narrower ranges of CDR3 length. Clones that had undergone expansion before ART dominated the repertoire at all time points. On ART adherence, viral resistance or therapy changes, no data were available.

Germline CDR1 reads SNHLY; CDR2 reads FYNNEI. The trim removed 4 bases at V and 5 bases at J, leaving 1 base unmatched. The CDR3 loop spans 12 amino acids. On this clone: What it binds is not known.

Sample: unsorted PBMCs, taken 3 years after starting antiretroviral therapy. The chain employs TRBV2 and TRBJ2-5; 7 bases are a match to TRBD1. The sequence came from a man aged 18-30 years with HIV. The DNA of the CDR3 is TGTGCCAGCAGTGTAGGGGGCGAGACCCAGTACTTC. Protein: CASSVGGETQYF.